Given below is one T cell receptor (beta chain) in context. Its antigen is still unknown. The data are from a study of graft-versus-host responses after intestinal transplantation. In the study overall: Uniformly, recipients were administered anti-thymocyte globulin induction with subsequent tacrolimus and steroids for roughly three years.

The repertoire was sequenced with immunoSEQ multiplex PCR; TCRdb's copy has only in-frame clones and lacks some. This sample has about 83,000 clones; 85% to 90% occur once, and the top ten carry 0.3% to 0.4%. Study-wide findings and caveats: Some GvH clones were seen earlier in gut or blood, suggesting intestinal origin.

V lost 0 bases, J lost 4 bases, and 13 bases lay in between. Germline CDR1 reads SGHDT; CDR2 reads YYEEEE. The CDR3 has 15 residues. Material: unstimulated CD4+ T cells sorted from spleen or lymph node cells, obtained before intestinal transplant. The chain recombines TRBV5-6 with TRBJ1-2; D is possibly TRBD1 (6 bases). This sequence originates from a human donor who received an intestinal transplant. The CDR3 here is CASSLGQGKGYGYTF. The CDR3, as DNA: TGTGCCAGCAGCTTGGGGCAGGGGAAGGGCTATGGCTACACCTTC.